Following are 6 T cell receptor beta chains from one sample sequenced in a study of T cells in Graves' hyperthyroidism and ophthalmopathy (dated by TCRdb to the late 2010s). The method was multiplex PCR. This sample was sequenced with an Illumina HiSeq 2000. The TCR beta CDR3 regions were amplified from RNA transcripts. A first-round RT-PCR of the TCR CDR3 used the HTBI primer set with the Qiagen OneStep RT-PCR kit. In TCRdb, the public reads were trimmed at Q25 with fastp and aligned with MiXCR, with productive beta chains retained. CDR3 protein sequences are deduplicated, and each keeps its most common genes and DNA. The sample has about 620,000 distinct CDR3 sequences on record, 15% to 20% of them singletons. The ten top clones hold less than 4.5% of the sample. Source material: blood. The receptors derive from a woman in her thirties with Graves' hyperthyroidism.

This clonotype was observed at least ten times. This rearrangement joins TRBV3-1 to TRBJ2-5, with TRBD2 matching over 10 bases. The trim removed 1 base at V and 4 bases at J, leaving 6 bases unmatched. The CDR3 length is 16 residues. The germline V gene encodes CDR1 LGHDT and CDR2 YNNKEL (reference sequence). The CDR3 here is CASSQVGSGRGETQYF. The CDR3 DNA reads as TGTGCCAGCAGCCAAGTTGGAAGCGGGAGGGGAGAGACCCAGTACTTC.

This clonotype was seen ten or more times. This sequence joins TRBV7-2 and TRBJ2-7, with 7 bases fitting TRBD1. V shed 3 bases and J 1 base; nucleotides not matched to a gene: 6. The CDR3 has 15 residues. Germline V lookup: CDR1 SGHTA, CDR2 FQGNSA. For the CDR3, the DNA is TGTGCCAGCAGCTTCTTTGAACAGGGGTCCTACGAGCAGTACTTC. This gives the protein CASSFFEQGSYEQYF.

This clonotype came up many times. This chain connects TRBV24-1 to TRBJ2-7, with a possible D match to TRBD2 (6 bases). Deletions cut 5 bases from V and 3 bases from J, with 10 bases between. This CDR3 spans 13 amino acids. Germline V gene sequence: CDR1 KGHDR, CDR2 SFDVKD. CDR3 DNA sequence: TGTGCCACCAGTGGGAGGGCCGACTACGAGCAGTACTTC. Its translation is CATSGRADYEQYF.

This clonotype has a count of ten or more. The V and J genes are TRBV2 and TRBJ2-3; D remains unclear. This CDR3 is built from 12 residues. Trimming removed 6 bases from V and 2 bases from J, with 6 bases in between. The germline gives CDR1 SNHLY, CDR2 FYNNEI. The CDR3 region has the DNA TGTGCCAGCAGACTCACCACAGATACGCAGTATTTT. Protein product: CASRLTTDTQYF.

The rearrangement joins TRBV5-1 to TRBJ2-7; 7 bases are shared with TRBD1. Germline V lookup: CDR1 SGHRS, CDR2 YFSETQ. V was clipped by 4 bases and J by 6 bases; unmatched bases: 10. This CDR3 has 14 amino acids. CDR3 amino acids: CASSQRQGLGEQYF. The DNA for the CDR3 is TGCGCCAGCAGCCAGAGACAGGGCCTCGGCGAGCAGTACTTC.

The rearrangement uses TRBV7-2 and TRBJ2-7; TRBD1 might be the D (6 bases). This CDR3 comprises 16 residues. V lost 4 bases and J lost 1, with 17 bases in between. Germline-derived CDR1 and CDR2 are SGHTA and FQGNSA. The CDR3 loop reads CASSSFDQGSSYEQYF. CDR3 DNA: TGTGCCAGCAGCTCCTTCGATCAGGGGTCTTCCTACGAGCAGTACTTC.